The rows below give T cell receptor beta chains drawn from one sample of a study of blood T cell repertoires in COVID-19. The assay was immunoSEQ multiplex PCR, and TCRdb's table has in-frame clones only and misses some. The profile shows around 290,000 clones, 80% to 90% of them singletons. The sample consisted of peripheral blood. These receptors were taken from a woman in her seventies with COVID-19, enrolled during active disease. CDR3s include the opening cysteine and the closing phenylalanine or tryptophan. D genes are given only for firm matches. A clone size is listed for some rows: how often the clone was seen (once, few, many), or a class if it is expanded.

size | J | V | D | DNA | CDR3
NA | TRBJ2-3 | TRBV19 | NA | TGTGCCAGTAGTATAAGTGGCGGGAGCACAGATACGCAGTATTTT | CASSISGGSTDTQYF
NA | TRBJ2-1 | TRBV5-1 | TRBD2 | TGCGCCAGCAGCTTGGAAGGAGCTAGCGGGGGGCCGTGGAATGAGCAGTTCTTC | CASSLEGASGGPWNEQFF
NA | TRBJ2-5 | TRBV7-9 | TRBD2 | TGTGCCAGCAGCGTGCCGACTAGCGGGGAAGAGACCCAGTACTTC | CASSVPTSGEETQYF
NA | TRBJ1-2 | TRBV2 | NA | TGTGCCAGCCTGAAAGGGGGCTATGGCTACACCTTC | CASLKGGYGYTF
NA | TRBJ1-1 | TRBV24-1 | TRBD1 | TGTGCCACCAGTGGGACAGGGGGGGGCTTGGGCACTGAAGCTTTCTTT | CATSGTGGGLGTEAFF
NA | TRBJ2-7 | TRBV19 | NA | TGTGCCAGTAGTATAGAGGGACTGGGGGGCTACGAGCAGTACTTC | CASSIEGLGGYEQYF
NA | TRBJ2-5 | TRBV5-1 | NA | TGCGCCAGCAGCCTACAGGTCCAAGAGACCCAGTACTTC | CASSLQVQETQYF
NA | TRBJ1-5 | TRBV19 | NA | TGTGCCAGTAGTCTCCGGCAGGGGAGCAATCAGCCCCAGCATTTT | CASSLRQGSNQPQHF
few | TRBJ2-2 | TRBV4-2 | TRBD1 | TGTGCCAGCAGCCAAGAAGAGGGGGCTACCACCGGGGAGCTGTTTTTT | CASSQEEGATTGELFF
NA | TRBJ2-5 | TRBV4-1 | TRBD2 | TGCGCCAGCAGCCAGACCCGACTAGCGGGGGGCAGGCCGTTGGGGGAGACCCAGTACTTC | CASSQTRLAGGRPLGETQYF
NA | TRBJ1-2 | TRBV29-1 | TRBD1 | TGCAGCGGATTGGGACAGGGGAAGGGCTACACCTTC | CSGLGQGKGYTF
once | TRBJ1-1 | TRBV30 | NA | TGTGCCTGGAGTGTAGGACAGACTATGAACACTGAAGCTTTCTTT | CAWSVGQTMNTEAFF
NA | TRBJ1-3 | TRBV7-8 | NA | TGTGCCAGCAGCCAACAGGGTTTCGGAAACACCATATATTTT | CASSQQGFGNTIYF
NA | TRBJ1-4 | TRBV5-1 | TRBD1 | TGCGCCAGCAGCGTCGCCGGGACAGGGGGTGAAAAACTGTTTTTT | CASSVAGTGGEKLFF
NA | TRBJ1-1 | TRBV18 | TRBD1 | TGTGCCAGCTCACCACCCCACAGGGGGGACACTGAAGCTTTCTTT | CASSPPHRGDTEAFF
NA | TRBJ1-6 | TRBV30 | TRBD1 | TGTGCCTGGAGTGAGCAGGGGGATTCACCCCTCCACTTT | CAWSEQGDSPLHF
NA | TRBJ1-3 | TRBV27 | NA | TGTGCCAGCACGCAGGGCTCTGGAAACACCATATATTTT | CASTQGSGNTIYF
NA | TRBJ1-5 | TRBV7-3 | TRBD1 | TGTGCCAGCAGCTTACTCTCACAGGGGAATCAGCCCCAGCATTTT | CASSLLSQGNQPQHF
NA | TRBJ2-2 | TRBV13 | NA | TGTGCCAGCAGCCTGGCGAGGTCCGGGGAGCTGTTTTTT | CASSLARSGELFF
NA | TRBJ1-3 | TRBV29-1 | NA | TGCAGCGTCGGGTGGAGGACAGTTTCAGGAAACACCATATATTTT | CSVGWRTVSGNTIYF
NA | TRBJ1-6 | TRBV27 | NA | TGTGCCAGCAGCTACAGGGTTGGTAATTCACCCCTCCACTTT | CASSYRVGNSPLHF
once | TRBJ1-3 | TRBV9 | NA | TGTGCCAGCAGCCTGCAGGGGTCCTCTGGAAACACCATATATTTT | CASSLQGSSGNTIYF
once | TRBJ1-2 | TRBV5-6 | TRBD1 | TGTGCCAGCAGCTGGGACAGGAGCTCCTATGGCTACACCTTC | CASSWDRSSYGYTF
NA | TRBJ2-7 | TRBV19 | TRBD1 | TGTGCCAGTAGTCCGGGACAGGGCCCCTACGAGCAGTACTTC | CASSPGQGPYEQYF
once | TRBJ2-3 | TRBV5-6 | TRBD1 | TGTGCCAGCAGAAGGGACAGGGGGCTCACAGATACGCAGTATTTT | CASRRDRGLTDTQYF
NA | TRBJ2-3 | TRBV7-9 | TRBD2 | TGTGCCAGCAGCTCCGGACTAGCGGGGGGGCTATTGGATACGCAGTATTTT | CASSSGLAGGLLDTQYF
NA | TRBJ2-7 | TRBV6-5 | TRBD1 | TGTGCCAGCAGTTATTCCTCGGGACAGAACTACGAGCAGTACTTC | CASSYSSGQNYEQYF
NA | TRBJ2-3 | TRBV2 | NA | TGTGCCAGCAGCTTGGAGGGGGCATTCACAGATACGCAGTATTTT | CASSLEGAFTDTQYF
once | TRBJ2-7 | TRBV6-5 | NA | TGTGCCAGCAGTCAGCAAGGGGCGTACGAGCAGTACTTC | CASSQQGAYEQYF
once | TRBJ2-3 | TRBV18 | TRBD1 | TGTGCCAGCTCTCGGGGACAGGGGGCAGATACGCAGTATTTT | CASSRGQGADTQYF
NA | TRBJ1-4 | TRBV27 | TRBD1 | TGTGCCAGCAGTCGCCTTCAGGGGGATGAAAAACTGTTTTTT | CASSRLQGDEKLFF
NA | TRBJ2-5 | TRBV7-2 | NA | TGTGCCAGCAGCTTACGCAGGGATCAAGAGACCCAGTACTTC | CASSLRRDQETQYF
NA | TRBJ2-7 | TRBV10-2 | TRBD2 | TGCGCCAGCAGTGAGTCTTCGATAGCGGGGTATTTCGGAGACTACGAGCAGTACTTC | CASSESSIAGYFGDYEQYF
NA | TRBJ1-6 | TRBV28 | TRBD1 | TGTGCCAGCAGTAGCCTGGGACAGGGCGAAGGATCACCCCTCCACTTT | CASSSLGQGEGSPLHF
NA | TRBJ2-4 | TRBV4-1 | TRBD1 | TGCGCCAGCAGCCAAGGGACAGGGGACGGCAAAAACATTCAGTACTTC | CASSQGTGDGKNIQYF
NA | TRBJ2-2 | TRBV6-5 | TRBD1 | TGTGCCAGCAATAGTAGGACAGGGCGCACCGGGGAGCTGTTTTTT | CASNSRTGRTGELFF
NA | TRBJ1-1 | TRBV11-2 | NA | TGTGCCAGCAGCTTAACAATGAACACTGAAGCTTTCTTT | CASSLTMNTEAFF
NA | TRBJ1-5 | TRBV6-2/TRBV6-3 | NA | TGTGCCAGCAACCCTTCACCTTGGGGGGGGACGCTTCAGCCCCAGCATTTT | CASNPSPWGGTLQPQHF
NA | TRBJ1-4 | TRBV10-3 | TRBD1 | TGTGCCATCCAAGTGGGACAGCTGATCCGAACTAATGAAAAACTGTTTTTT | CAIQVGQLIRTNEKLFF
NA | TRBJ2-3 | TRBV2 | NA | TGTGCCAGCAGTAGACAGTTCACAGATACGCAGTATTTT | CASSRQFTDTQYF
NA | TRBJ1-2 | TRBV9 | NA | TGTGCCAGCAGCAACACAGGGTTGAATGGCTACACCTTC | CASSNTGLNGYTF
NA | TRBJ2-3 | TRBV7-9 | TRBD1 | TGTGCCAGCAGCTTAGTATCTGGGGGACAGGGTAAGGATACGCAGTATTTT | CASSLVSGGQGKDTQYF
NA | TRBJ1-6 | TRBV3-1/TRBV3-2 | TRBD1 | TGTGCCAGCAGCCACACACAGGGGGTTAGTAATTCACCCCTCCACTTT | CASSHTQGVSNSPLHF
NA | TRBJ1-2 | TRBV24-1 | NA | TGTGCCACCAGTGATCCTTGGACAGAGTATGGCTACACCTTC | CATSDPWTEYGYTF